This entry describes one T cell receptor beta chain. Assay used: immunoSEQ multiplex PCR; TCRdb lists only in-frame clones, some missing. The table has 9,500 to 12,000 clones, 70% to 90% seen once. This sample is part of a study of blood T cell repertoires in COVID-19. The CDR3 has 15 residues. Germline V gives CDR1 SGHAT, CDR2 FQNNGV. The V gene end was trimmed by 1 base and the J gene end by 7 bases; junction bases not matched to a gene: 5. The sample taken for sequencing was peripheral blood. This chain uses TRBV11-2 with TRBJ1-4, with TRBD1 matching over 8 bases. The sequence was collected from a man younger than 45 with active or convalescent COVID-19. CDR3 in DNA: TGTGCCAGCAGCTTAGGGGCAGGGGGCAGTGAAAAACTGTTTTTT. It encodes CASSLGAGGSEKLFF.